A single sample is the source of the 10 T cell receptor beta chains below, sequenced in a study of beta chain features in type 1 diabetes. Points from the study as a whole: Significant though moderate, a shortening of TCRB CDR3s appeared in all four CD4+ subsets of Type 1 diabetes patients.

Expressed TCRB transcripts were sequenced because the isolated RNA had all been reverse transcribed beforehand. The data were produced by immunoSEQ multiplex PCR, yet TCRdb's version contains in-frame clones alone and is incomplete. The sample lists 350,000 to 450,000 clones; over 9.5% were seen once. Their target antigens are unknown. Specimen: naive CD4+ T cells from blood. The receptors originated from a woman between 18 and 29 years old with type 1 diabetes.

The V gene is TRBV2, the J gene TRBJ1-4, with D possibly matching TRBD1 (5 bases). Germline loops: CDR1 SNHLY, CDR2 FYNNEI. There are 15 residues in the CDR3. V was cut by 2 bases and J by 1 base, with 8 bases left in between. In nucleotides, the CDR3 is TGTGCCAGCAGTGAATGGGGGGGAACTAATGAAAAACTGTTTTTT. Amino acid sequence: CASSEWGGTNEKLFF.

In its sample, this clone was seen a few times. V is TRBV5-1 and J is TRBJ2-3; 11 nucleotides agree with TRBD2. The CDR3 has 16 amino acids. Germline V gene lookup returns CDR1 SGHRS and CDR2 YFSETQ. V dropped 1 base and J dropped 0; count of bases not matched to a gene: 1. The CDR3 spells CASSLLAGGSTDTQYF. Written as DNA, the CDR3 is TGCGCCAGCAGCTTGTTAGCGGGAGGGAGCACAGATACGCAGTATTTT.

This clone showed up just a few times. One end of the junction varies from germline; a read error may be responsible. The chain couples TRBV28 to TRBJ1-2; TRBD1 might be the D (6 bases). The CDR3 length is 11 residues. The germline V gene has CDR1 MDHEN and CDR2 SYDVKM. This CDR3 is CASRQGYFYAF. The CDR3 region has the DNA TGTGCCAGCAGACAGGGTTATTTTTACGCCTTC.

A few counts support this clone. Mismatch with germline at one junction end may stem from a read error. This chain joins TRBV7-2 and TRBJ2-1; TRBD2 agrees at 11 bases. The CDR3 contains 17 residues. Germline CDR1 is SGHTA and CDR2 is FQGNSA. The CDR3 DNA sequence: TGTGCCAGCAACTTAGCGGGGGGGCGGCTTACATACAATGAGCAGTTCTTC. This encodes CASNLAGGRLTYNEQFF.

This clone was counted only a few times. V and J are TRBV18 and TRBJ2-1; D might be TRBD1 (6 bases). The V end was cut by 2 bases, the J end by 4 bases, with 12 bases between. The length of the CDR3 is 15 residues. Per germline, CDR1 KGHSH and CDR2 LQKENI. CDR3 bases: TGTGCCAGCTCACCAGTTGGGGGCAGGTACAATGAGCAGTTCTTC. Encoded protein: CASSPVGGRYNEQFF.

The chain uses TRBV30 and TRBJ1-1; D is ambiguous. Trimming removed 5 bases from V and 2 bases from J, with 12 bases in between. CDR3 size: 13 residues. Per germline, CDR1 GTSNPN and CDR2 SVGIG (reference sequence). The CDR3 loop reads CAWVRSFNTEAFF. The CDR3 bases are TGTGCCTGGGTCAGGTCTTTCAACACTGAAGCTTTCTTT.

J is TRBJ1-2 and V is TRBV7-9; 9 bases are shared with TRBD1. CDR1 and CDR2 from the germline V gene are SEHNR and FQNEAQ (reference sequence). The CDR3 contains 13 residues. The V gene end was trimmed by 8 bases and the J gene end by 7 bases; junction bases not matched to a gene: 8. Here the CDR3 DNA reads TGTGCCAGCGGGGTCACAGGGGGCCTTGGCTACACCTTC. Amino acid sequence: CASGVTGGLGYTF.

This clone has more than one count but fewer than ten. The chain combines TRBV29-1 with TRBJ2-1, with D tentatively TRBD2 (6 bases). In germline, CDR1 is SQVTM, CDR2 ANQGSEA. The CDR3 sequence is 13 residues long. Trimming pared 8 bases from V and 2 bases from J, leaving 13 bases between. CDR3 in DNA: TGCAGCACCCGGGACTCGACCTACAATGAGCAGTTCTTC. Protein: CSTRDSTYNEQFF.

This clone was seen a handful of times. The chain's CDR3 is CASSLTGGRNIQYF. The DNA of the CDR3 is TGTGCCAGCAGCTTAACAGGGGGGAGAAACATTCAGTACTTC. The J gene is TRBJ2-4, the V gene TRBV7-2; 8 nucleotides agree with TRBD1. This CDR3 contains 14 residues. The V gene's germline CDR1 is SGHTA and CDR2 FQGNSA. J gave up 6 bases and V 2 bases, and 3 bases lay outside the gene matches.

This clone came up a few times. The chain has TRBV7-2 and TRBJ2-7; 9 bases map to TRBD1. The CDR3 runs to 14 residues. In germline, CDR1 is SGHTA, CDR2 FQGNSA. V lost 7 bases, J lost 6 bases, and 10 bases stayed unmatched. CDR3 sequence: CASNPGQGLGEQYF. CDR3 coding DNA: TGTGCCAGCAACCCGGGACAGGGATTAGGCGAGCAGTACTTC.